These 24 T cell receptor beta chains came from one sample sequenced in a study of CD8 T cells in ankylosing spondylitis. TCRdb independently ran MiXCR on the 5' RACE reads; one entry per CDR3 protein. The sample carries about 160,000 distinct CDR3 sequences, 15% to 20% recorded once. The sequenced sample was blood, either unsorted or a sorted T cell fraction (not recorded which). The origin of the receptors is a male donor with ankylosing spondylitis or in good health (not recorded which).

This clonotype was picked up a small number of times. Written as DNA, the CDR3 is TGTGCCAGCAGCCACGGGGTGAGCAATCAGCCCCAGCATTTT. Translating gives CASSHGVSNQPQHF. V and J are TRBV5-6 and TRBJ1-5, with D uncertain. Trimming cost V 4 bases and J 1 base, with 9 bases left between them. The CDR3 has 14 amino acids. CDR1 and CDR2 (germline): SGHDT, YYEEEE.

There are many counts of this clonotype. This chain uses TRBV21-1 with TRBJ1-1. TRBV21-1 is reported as a pseudogene. The CDR3 has 12 residues. The CDR3 nucleotides are TGTGCCACCTTGGACCAGAACACTGAAGCTTTCTTT. As protein: CATLDQNTEAFF.

This clonotype showed up many times. This rearrangement joins TRBV27 to TRBJ2-1, with D possibly called TRBD1 or TRBD2 (5 bases each). The CDR3 runs to 15 residues. CDR1 and CDR2 (germline): MNHEY, SMNVEV (reference sequence). V gave up 5 bases and J gave up 1 base, with 12 bases separating them. CDR3 in DNA: TGTGCCAGCAGTAGTGGGACGGATTCCTACAATGAGCAGTTCTTC. Translation: CASSSGTDSYNEQFF.

This clonotype was observed a handful of times. The J gene is TRBJ1-3, the V gene TRBV29-1; D call uncertain. This CDR3 is built from 11 residues. Looked up from germline, CDR1 is SQVTM and CDR2 is ANQGSEA. DNA for the CDR3: TGCGGCGCCGGATTAGGAAACACCATATATTTT. As protein: CGAGLGNTIYF.

This clonotype came up many times. The rearrangement joins TRBV10-3 to TRBJ2-1, with TRBD2 matching over 12 bases. V shed 4 bases and J 5 bases; nucleotides not matched to a gene: 0. The V gene's germline CDR1 is ENHRY and CDR2 SYGVKD. This CDR3 contains 14 residues. CDR3 loop: CAISGTSGDNEQFF. The CDR3 region has the DNA TGTGCCATCAGTGGGACTAGCGGGGACAATGAGCAGTTCTTC.

This clonotype was seen ten or more times. The chain is built from TRBV28 and TRBJ2-2; D remains unclear. This CDR3 has 15 residues. Germline values: CDR1 MDHEN, CDR2 SYDVKM. V was shortened by 2 bases and J by 5 bases, with 12 bases between the two germline ends. The CDR3 region is CASSLPRAVTGELFF. As DNA, the CDR3 is TGTGCCAGCAGTTTACCTAGGGCAGTAACCGGGGAGCTGTTTTTT.

This clonotype was recorded many times. V is TRBV5-1 and J is TRBJ2-3, with TRBD2 identical over 8 bases. V shed 4 bases, J shed 4 bases, and the junction held 14 bases outside the gene matches. This CDR3 is 17 amino acids long. CDR1 and CDR2 (germline): SGHRS, YFSETQ. The CDR3 DNA sequence: TGCGCCAGCAGCACTTATTTGTCGGGAGGGTCAGCAGATACGCAGTATTTT. This encodes CASSTYLSGGSADTQYF.

The table lists this clonotype with a few counts. The rearrangement links TRBV7-9 to TRBJ2-2; D perhaps matches TRBD1 (5 bases). The CDR3 consists of 15 residues. The V gene lost 2 bases and the J gene lost 6 bases, with 13 bases spanning the gap. Germline CDR1 SEHNR, CDR2 FQNEAQ (reference sequence). CDR3 DNA: TGTGCCAGCAGCTTACAGGGATTGTTGGCCGGGGAGCTGTTTTTT. Its translation is CASSLQGLLAGELFF.

The J gene is TRBJ2-1, the V gene TRBV5-1; 7 bases match TRBD1. V shed 3 bases and J 0 bases; nucleotides not matched to a gene: 9. The germline V gene encodes CDR1 SGHRS and CDR2 YFSETQ. This CDR3 is built from 17 residues. CDR3 DNA sequence: TGCGCCAGCAGCTACCTATCCGGGACAGTCTCCTACAATGAGCAGTTCTTC. Amino acid sequence: CASSYLSGTVSYNEQFF.

This rearrangement joins TRBV7-8 to TRBJ2-7, with 9 positions matching TRBD1. The CDR3 runs 15 residues. Per the germline V gene, CDR1 is SGHVS and CDR2 is FQNEAQ. V was pared by 2 bases and J by 4 bases, with 6 bases of the junction left unmatched. DNA of the CDR3: TGTGCCAGCAGCTTAACAGGACAGGGGCAGTACGAGCAGTACTTC. This gives the protein CASSLTGQGQYEQYF.

This clonotype was recorded a few times. This sequence joins TRBV6-1 and TRBJ1-1; D remains ambiguous. CDR1 and CDR2 from the germline V gene are MNHNS and SASEGT. Trimming stripped 3 bases from V and 6 bases from J, with 8 bases between. There are 12 residues in the CDR3. The DNA of the CDR3 is TGTGCCAGCAGTGAGAATTTTTCTGAAGCTTTCTTT. Protein product: CASSENFSEAFF.

In DNA form, the CDR3 reads TGTGCCAGCAGCACCGTTGGGGGACTCGGCATTCAGTACTTC. Protein: CASSTVGGLGIQYF. The chain combines TRBV11-2 with TRBJ2-4, with TRBD2 as a possible D gene (6 bases). Per germline, CDR1 SGHAT and CDR2 FQNNGV. The V gene lost 5 bases and the J gene lost 9 bases, with 17 bases spanning the gap. CDR3 length equals 14 residues.

Ten or more counts support this clonotype. The CDR3 reads CATGGRKIHPNNEQFF. In nucleotides, the CDR3 is TGTGCCACGGGAGGGCGGAAGATACACCCAAACAATGAGCAGTTCTTC. The rearrangement links TRBV24-1 to TRBJ2-1, with 7 nucleotides matching TRBD2. The CDR3 has 16 residues. V dropped 10 bases and J dropped 5; count of bases not matched to a gene: 16. CDR1 KGHDR and CDR2 SFDVKD come from the germline V gene.

V usage is TRBV7-8 and J usage is TRBJ2-3; no firm D call. Germline V CDR1 and CDR2: SGHVS, FQNEAQ. The CDR3 extends over 16 amino acids. Between the trimmed V and J ends, which lost 0 bases and 3 bases, there was a span of 13 bases. The CDR3 nucleotides are TGTGCCAGCAGCTTAGCCTTCTTTGCAGCAACAGATACGCAGTATTTT. Its translation: CASSLAFFAATDTQYF.

This clonotype was detected a few times. The V gene is TRBV27, the J gene TRBJ1-2; D unresolved. Trimming cost V 0 bases and J 4 bases, with 6 bases left between them. CDR1 and CDR2 (germline): MNHEY, SMNVEV (reference sequence). This CDR3 contains 13 residues. The CDR3 DNA reads as TGTGCCAGCAGTTTATCGGGGTTCTATGGCTACACCTTC. Protein sequence: CASSLSGFYGYTF.

This clonotype was found a few times. V usage is TRBV5-1 and J usage is TRBJ2-5, with D unresolved. Trimming cost V 0 bases and J 7 bases, with 10 bases left between them. This CDR3 region has 13 residues. The germline V gene encodes CDR1 SGHRS and CDR2 YFSETQ. For the CDR3, the DNA is TGCGCCAGCAGCTTGGGCTCGGGTGGGACCCAGTACTTC. This sequence encodes CASSLGSGGTQYF.

This clonotype occurred many times. The chain uses TRBV27 and TRBJ1-4; TRBD1 aligns across 10 bases. The V and J ends lost 5 bases and 1 base, in that order; junction bases with no gene match: 10. The CDR3 spans 18 residues. Germline CDR1 is MNHEY and CDR2 is SMNVEV (reference sequence). CDR3 bases: TGTGCCAGCAGTCAGCGGACAGGGGGATGGATAACTAATGAAAAACTGTTTTTT. Its translation: CASSQRTGGWITNEKLFF. The whole variable domain, filled in from reference TRBV27 and TRBJ1-4, reads EAQVTQNPRYLITVTGKKLTVTCSQNMNHEYMSWYRQDPGLGLRQIYYSMNVEVTDKGDVPEGYKVSRKEKRNFPLILESPSPNQTSLYFCASSQRTGGWITNEKLFFGSGTQLSVL.

This clonotype has a count of ten or more. The chain has TRBV13 and TRBJ1-2, with D possibly being TRBD1 (6 bases). Per the germline V gene, CDR1 is PRHDT and CDR2 is FYEKMQ (reference sequence). The CDR3 sequence is 11 residues long. Trimming took off 4 bases at V and 14 bases at J, with 14 bases between the two ends. This chain's CDR3 is CASSSGGPTTF. DNA of the CDR3: TGTGCCAGCAGCTCTGGGGGCCCTACTACCTTC.

This clonotype has ten or more counts. The rearrangement uses TRBV28 and TRBJ1-5; tentative D call: TRBD1 (5 bases). The CDR3 runs 13 residues. CDR1 is MDHEN and CDR2 is SYDVKM in the germline V gene. V was pared by 8 bases and J by 6 bases, with 14 bases between. The CDR3 here is CASVTGPGQPQHF. CDR3 in DNA: TGTGCCAGCGTCACGGGGCCTGGTCAGCCCCAGCATTTT.

This clonotype came up many times. The V call is TRBV28, the J call TRBJ2-5; TRBD2 matches at 10 bases. CDR1 and CDR2 (germline): MDHEN, SYDVKM. The CDR3 is made up of 15 amino acids. The trim removed 6 bases at V and 3 bases at J, leaving 7 bases unmatched. The CDR3 DNA reads TGTGCCAGCAGACCACTAGCGGGGACGAAAGAGACCCAGTACTTC. It encodes CASRPLAGTKETQYF.

In this sample, this clonotype turned up many times. The rearrangement links TRBV20-1 to TRBJ2-2; 10 bases match TRBD2. Germline CDR1 and CDR2: DFQATT and SNEGSKA (reference sequence). The CDR3 contains 16 residues. The trim removed 0 bases at V and 6 bases at J, leaving 7 bases unmatched. The CDR3 region has the DNA TGCAGTGCTAGAGATCCAGCGGGAGGGCCTCCCGGGGAGCTGTTTTTT. Its protein product is CSARDPAGGPPGELFF.

The chain is built from TRBV29-1 and TRBJ2-5; D unclear. V gave up 5 bases and J gave up 5 bases, with 12 bases separating them. The CDR3 length is 12 residues. CDR1 is SQVTM and CDR2 is ANQGSEA in the germline V gene. The CDR3 coding sequence is TGCAGCGTTTCCGGGTCAACGGAGACCCAGTACTTC. This translates into CSVSGSTETQYF. The full variable domain, with the rest looked up from reference TRBV29-1 and TRBJ2-5, is SAVISQKPSRDICQRGTSLTIQCQVDSQVTMMFWYRQQPGQSLTLIATANQGSEATYESGFVIDKFPISRPNLTFSTLTVSNMSPEDSSIYLCSVSGSTETQYFGPGTRLLVL.

This clonotype was counted many times. The rearrangement links TRBV7-8 to TRBJ2-1; 14 bases match TRBD2. Germline V CDR1 and CDR2: SGHVS, FQNEAQ. The CDR3 covers 18 residues. V lost 3 bases and J lost 5; bases outside the gene matches: 9. The CDR3 here is CASSFRLGTSGGNNEQFF. DNA of the CDR3: TGTGCCAGCAGCTTTAGACTGGGGACTAGCGGGGGTAACAATGAGCAGTTCTTC.

Of note for this clonotype: A much larger clone differs by one base, so this may be a read error. The CDR3: CASSLEYQGAGTEASF. The CDR3 DNA sequence: TGTGCCAGCAGCTTAGAATACCAGGGGGCTGGGACTGAAGCTTCCTTT. V is TRBV7-9 and J is TRBJ1-1, with 8 positions matching TRBD1. The CDR3 is 16 amino acids. Germline loops: CDR1 SEHNR, CDR2 FQNEAQ (reference sequence).